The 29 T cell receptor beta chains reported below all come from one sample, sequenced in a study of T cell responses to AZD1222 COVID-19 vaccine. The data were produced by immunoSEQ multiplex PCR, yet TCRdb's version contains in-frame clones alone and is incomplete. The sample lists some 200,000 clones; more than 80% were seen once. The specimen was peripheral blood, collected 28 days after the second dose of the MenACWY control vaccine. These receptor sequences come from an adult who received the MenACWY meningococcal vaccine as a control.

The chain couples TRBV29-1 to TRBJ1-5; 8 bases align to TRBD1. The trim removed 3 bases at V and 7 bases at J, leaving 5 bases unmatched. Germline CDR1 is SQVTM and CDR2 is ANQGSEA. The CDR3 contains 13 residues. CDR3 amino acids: CSVEGQVGQPQHF. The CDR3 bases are TGCAGCGTTGAGGGACAGGTCGGACAGCCCCAGCATTTT.

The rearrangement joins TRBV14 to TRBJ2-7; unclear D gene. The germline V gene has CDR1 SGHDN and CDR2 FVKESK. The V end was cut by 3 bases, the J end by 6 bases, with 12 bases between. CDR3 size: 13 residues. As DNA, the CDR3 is TGTGCCAGCAGCCAGGCTTTCATAGGCGAGCAGTACTTC. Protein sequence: CASSQAFIGEQYF.

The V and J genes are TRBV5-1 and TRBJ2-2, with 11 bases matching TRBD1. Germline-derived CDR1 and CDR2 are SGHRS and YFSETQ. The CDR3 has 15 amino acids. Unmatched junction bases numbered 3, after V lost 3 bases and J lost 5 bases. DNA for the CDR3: TGCGCCAGCAGCTACGGGACAGGGGGAACCGGGGAGCTGTTTTTT. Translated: CASSYGTGGTGELFF. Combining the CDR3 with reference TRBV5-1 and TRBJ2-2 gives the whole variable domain KAGVTQTPRYLIKTRGQQVTLSCSPISGHRSVSWYQQTPGQGLQFLFEYFSETQRNKGNFPGRFSGRQFSNSRSEMNVSTLELGDSALYLCASSYGTGGTGELFFGEGSRLTVL.

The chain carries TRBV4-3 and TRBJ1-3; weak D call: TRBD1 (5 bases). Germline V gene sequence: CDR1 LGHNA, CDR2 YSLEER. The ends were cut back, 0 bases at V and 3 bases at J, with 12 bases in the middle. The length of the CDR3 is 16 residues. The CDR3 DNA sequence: TGCGCCAGCAGCCAAGACAGGGTAGCGTTTGGAAACACCATATATTTT. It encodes CASSQDRVAFGNTIYF.

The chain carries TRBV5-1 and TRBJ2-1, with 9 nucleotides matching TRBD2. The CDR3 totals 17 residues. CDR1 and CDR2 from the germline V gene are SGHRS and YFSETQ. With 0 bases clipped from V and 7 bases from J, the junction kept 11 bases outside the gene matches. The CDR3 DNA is TGCGCCAGCAGCTTGGGTCCTAGCGGGATGGGGGTGAATGAGCAGTTCTTC. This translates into CASSLGPSGMGVNEQFF.

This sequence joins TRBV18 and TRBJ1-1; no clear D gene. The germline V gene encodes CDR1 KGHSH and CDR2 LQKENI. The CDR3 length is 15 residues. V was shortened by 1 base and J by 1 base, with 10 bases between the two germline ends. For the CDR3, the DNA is TGTGCCAGCTCACCACTCGAGGGTACGAACACTGAAGCTTTCTTT. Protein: CASSPLEGTNTEAFF.

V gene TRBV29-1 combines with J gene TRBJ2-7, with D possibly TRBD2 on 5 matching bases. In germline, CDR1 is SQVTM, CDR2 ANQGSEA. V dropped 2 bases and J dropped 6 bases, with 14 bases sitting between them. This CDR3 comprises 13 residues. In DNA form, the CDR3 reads TGCAGCGTTGAACGAGGGATTGGTTCCGAGCAGTACTTC. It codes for CSVERGIGSEQYF.

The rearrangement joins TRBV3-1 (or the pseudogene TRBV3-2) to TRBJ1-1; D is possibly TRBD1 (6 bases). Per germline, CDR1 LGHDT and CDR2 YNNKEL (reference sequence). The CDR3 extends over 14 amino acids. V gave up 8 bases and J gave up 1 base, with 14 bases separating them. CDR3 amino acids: CASCLSGANTEAFF. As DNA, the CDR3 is TGTGCCAGCTGTCTTTCAGGGGCGAACACTGAAGCTTTCTTT.

The CDR3 region is CASSQAATGGEKLFF. The CDR3 DNA is TGCGCCAGCAGCCAGGCCGCGACAGGGGGCGAAAAACTGTTTTTT. The gene calls are TRBV4-3 and TRBJ1-4; the match to TRBD1 covers 10 bases. This CDR3 spans 15 amino acids. Germline-derived CDR1 and CDR2 are LGHNA and YSLEER. V was clipped by 3 bases and J by 8 bases; unmatched bases: 6.

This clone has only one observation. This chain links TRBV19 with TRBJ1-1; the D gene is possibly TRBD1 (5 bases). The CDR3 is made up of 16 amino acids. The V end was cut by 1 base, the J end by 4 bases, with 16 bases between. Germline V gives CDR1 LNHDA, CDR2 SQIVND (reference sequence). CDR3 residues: CASSIALWRGSTEAFF. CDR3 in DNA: TGTGCCAGTAGTATAGCTTTATGGCGGGGGTCCACTGAAGCTTTCTTT.

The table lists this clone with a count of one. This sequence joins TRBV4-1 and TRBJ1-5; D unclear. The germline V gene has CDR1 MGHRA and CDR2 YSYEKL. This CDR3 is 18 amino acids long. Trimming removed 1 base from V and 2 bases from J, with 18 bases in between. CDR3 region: CASSQVFSGNKGNQPQHF. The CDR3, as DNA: TGCGCCAGCAGCCAAGTGTTCTCGGGGAATAAGGGCAATCAGCCCCAGCATTTT.

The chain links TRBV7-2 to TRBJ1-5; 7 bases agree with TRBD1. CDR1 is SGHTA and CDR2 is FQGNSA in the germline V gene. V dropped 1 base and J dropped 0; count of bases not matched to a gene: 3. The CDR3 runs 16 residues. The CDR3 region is CASSLDGQVSNQPQHF. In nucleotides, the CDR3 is TGTGCCAGCAGCTTAGACGGACAGGTTAGCAATCAGCCCCAGCATTTT.

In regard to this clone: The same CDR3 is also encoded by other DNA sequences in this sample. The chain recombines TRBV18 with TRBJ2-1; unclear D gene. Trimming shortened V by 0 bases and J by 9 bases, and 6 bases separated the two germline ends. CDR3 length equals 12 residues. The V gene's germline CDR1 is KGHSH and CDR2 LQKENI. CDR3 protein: CASSPPRPEQFF. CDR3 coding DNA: TGTGCCAGCTCACCACCGAGGCCTGAGCAGTTCTTC.

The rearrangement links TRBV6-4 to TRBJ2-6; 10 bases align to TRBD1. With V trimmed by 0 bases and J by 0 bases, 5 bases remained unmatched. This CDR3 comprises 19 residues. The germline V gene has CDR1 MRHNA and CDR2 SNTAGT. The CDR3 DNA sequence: TGTGCCAGCAGTGACTCTCGGACAGGGGGGAGCTCTGGGGCCAACGTCCTGACTTTC. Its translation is CASSDSRTGGSSGANVLTF.

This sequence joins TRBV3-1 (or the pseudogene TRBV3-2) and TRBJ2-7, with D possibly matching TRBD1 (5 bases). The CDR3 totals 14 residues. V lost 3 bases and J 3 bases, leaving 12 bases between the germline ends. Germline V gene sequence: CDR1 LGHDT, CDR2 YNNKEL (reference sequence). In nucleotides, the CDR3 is TGTGCCAGCAGCCATGCCCAGGGCGGCTACGAGCAGTACTTC. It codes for CASSHAQGGYEQYF.

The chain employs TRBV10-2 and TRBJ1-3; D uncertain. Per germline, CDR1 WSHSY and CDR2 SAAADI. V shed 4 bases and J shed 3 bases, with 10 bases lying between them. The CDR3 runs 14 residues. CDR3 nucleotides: TGCGCCAGCAGTGTCAAGACCTATGGAAACACCATATATTTT. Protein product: CASSVKTYGNTIYF.

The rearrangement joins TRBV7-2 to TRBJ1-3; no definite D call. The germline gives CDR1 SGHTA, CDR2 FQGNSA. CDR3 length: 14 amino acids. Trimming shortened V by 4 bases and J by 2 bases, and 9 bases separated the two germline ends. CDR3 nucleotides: TGTGCCAGCAGCTCACCGAGGCCTGGAAACACCATATATTTT. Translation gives CASSSPRPGNTIYF.

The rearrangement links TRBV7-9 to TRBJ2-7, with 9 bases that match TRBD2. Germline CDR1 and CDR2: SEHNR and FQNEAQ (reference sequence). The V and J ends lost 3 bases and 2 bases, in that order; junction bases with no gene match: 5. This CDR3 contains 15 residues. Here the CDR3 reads CASSLEASGAYEQYF. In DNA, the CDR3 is TGTGCCAGCAGCTTGGAAGCTAGCGGGGCCTACGAGCAGTACTTC.

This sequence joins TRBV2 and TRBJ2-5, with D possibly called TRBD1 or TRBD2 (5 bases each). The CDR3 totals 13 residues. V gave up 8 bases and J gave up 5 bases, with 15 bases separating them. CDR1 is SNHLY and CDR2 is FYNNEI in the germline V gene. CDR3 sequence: CASLWGLGETQYF. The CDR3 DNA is TGTGCCAGCCTTTGGGGGTTAGGGGAGACCCAGTACTTC.

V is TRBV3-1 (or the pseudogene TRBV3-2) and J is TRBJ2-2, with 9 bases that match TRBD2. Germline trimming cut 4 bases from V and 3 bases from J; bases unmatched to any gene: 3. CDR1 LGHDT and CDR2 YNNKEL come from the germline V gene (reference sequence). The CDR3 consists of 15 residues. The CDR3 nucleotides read TGTGCCAGCAGCCTGACTAGCGGAGACACCGGGGAGCTGTTTTTT. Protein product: CASSLTSGDTGELFF.

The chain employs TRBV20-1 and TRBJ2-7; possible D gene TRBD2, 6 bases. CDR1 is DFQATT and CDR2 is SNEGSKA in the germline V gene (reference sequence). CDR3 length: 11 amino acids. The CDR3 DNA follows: TGCAGCGGGACGGGAGCCTACGAGCAGTACTTC. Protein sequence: CSGTGAYEQYF.

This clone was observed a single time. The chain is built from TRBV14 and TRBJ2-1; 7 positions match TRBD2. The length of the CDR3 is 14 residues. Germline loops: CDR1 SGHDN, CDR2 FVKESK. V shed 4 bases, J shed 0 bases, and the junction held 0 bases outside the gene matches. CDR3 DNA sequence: TGTGCCAGCAGCCGCGGGGGCTCCTACAATGAGCAGTTCTTC. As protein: CASSRGGSYNEQFF.

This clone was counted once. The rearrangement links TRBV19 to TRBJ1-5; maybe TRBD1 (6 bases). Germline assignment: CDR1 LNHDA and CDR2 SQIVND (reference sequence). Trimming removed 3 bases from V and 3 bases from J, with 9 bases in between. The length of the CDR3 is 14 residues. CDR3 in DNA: TGTGCCAGTAGTATTGGGACATTCAATCAGCCCCAGCATTTT. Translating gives CASSIGTFNQPQHF.

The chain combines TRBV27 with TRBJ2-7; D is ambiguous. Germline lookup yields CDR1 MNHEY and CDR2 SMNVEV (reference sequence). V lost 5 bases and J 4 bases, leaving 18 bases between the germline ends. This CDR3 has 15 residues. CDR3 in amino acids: CASSLSVRTLYEQYF. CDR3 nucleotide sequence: TGTGCCAGCAGTCTCTCGGTCCGGACCTTGTACGAGCAGTACTTC.

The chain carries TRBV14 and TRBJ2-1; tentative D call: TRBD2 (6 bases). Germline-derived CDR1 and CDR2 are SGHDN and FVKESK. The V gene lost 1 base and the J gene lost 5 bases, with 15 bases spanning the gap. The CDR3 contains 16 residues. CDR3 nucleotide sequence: TGTGCCAGCAGCCAAGTTCTGGGACTCCCTCACAATGAGCAGTTCTTC. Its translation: CASSQVLGLPHNEQFF. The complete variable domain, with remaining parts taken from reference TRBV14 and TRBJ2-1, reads EAGVTQFPSHSVIEKGQTVTLRCDPISGHDNLYWYRRVMGKEIKFLLHFVKESKQDESGMPNNRFLAERTGGTYSTLKVQPAELEDSGVYFCASSQVLGLPHNEQFFGPGTRLTVL.

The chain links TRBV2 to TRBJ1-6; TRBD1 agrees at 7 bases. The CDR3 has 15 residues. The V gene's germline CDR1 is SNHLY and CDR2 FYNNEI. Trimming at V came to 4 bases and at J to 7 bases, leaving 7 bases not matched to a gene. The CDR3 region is CASSVRDSLNSPLHF. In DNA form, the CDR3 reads TGTGCCAGCAGTGTCCGGGACAGCCTAAATTCACCCCTCCACTTT.

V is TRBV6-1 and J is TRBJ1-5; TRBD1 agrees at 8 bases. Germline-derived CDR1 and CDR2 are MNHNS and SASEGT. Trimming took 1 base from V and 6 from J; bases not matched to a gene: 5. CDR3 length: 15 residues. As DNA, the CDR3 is TGTGCCAGCAGTGAAGTCGCAGGGGGCAGTCAGCCCCAGCATTTT. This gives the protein CASSEVAGGSQPQHF.

CDR3: CAWSGVMVTPTSGRAYNEQFF. In DNA form, the CDR3 reads TGTGCCTGGAGTGGTGTGATGGTTACCCCCACTAGCGGGAGGGCGTACAATGAGCAGTTCTTC. The genes are TRBV30 and TRBJ2-1; TRBD2 aligns across 13 bases. Germline loops: CDR1 GTSNPN, CDR2 SVGIG (reference sequence). V shed 1 base and J 4 bases; nucleotides not matched to a gene: 19. The CDR3 has 21 residues. Looking up the rest from reference TRBV30 and TRBJ2-1 gives the full variable domain: SQTIHQWPATLVQPVGSPLSLECTVEGTSNPNLYWYRQAAGRGLQLLFYSVGIGQISSEVPQNLSASRPQDRQFILSSKKLLLSDSGFYLCAWSGVMVTPTSGRAYNEQFFGPGTRLTVL.

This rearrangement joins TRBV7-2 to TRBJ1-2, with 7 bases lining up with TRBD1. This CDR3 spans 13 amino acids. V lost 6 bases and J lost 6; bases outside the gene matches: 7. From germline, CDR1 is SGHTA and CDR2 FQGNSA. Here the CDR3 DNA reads TGTGCCAGCAGGTCTACAGGGGAGAATGGCTACACCTTC. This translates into CASRSTGENGYTF.